The T cell receptor (beta chain) described here comes from a study of neurological immune-mediated disorders. The authors made cDNA by 5'RACE with 10-nucleotide random UMIs. MiXCR, run by TCRdb on the 5' RACE reads, gives a single entry per CDR3 protein. The data show tens of thousands of distinct CDR3 sequences, with about a tenth seen just once and 21% held by the top ten. Germline CDR1 and CDR2: LGHNA and YNFKEQ. V dropped 11 bases and J dropped 2; count of bases not matched to a gene: 8. This CDR3 has 13 amino acids. The sequence was obtained from a woman aged 40 to 55 with HTLV-1-associated myelopathy (HAM/TSP). The sequenced sample consisted of PBMCs. The rearrangement uses TRBV4-2 and TRBJ2-7, with 8 bases aligning to TRBD2. The DNA of the CDR3 is TGTGCCTCGGGGGGGCTAAGGGCCTACGAGCAGTACTTC. This encodes CASGGLRAYEQYF.